This T cell receptor beta chain was captured by sequencing in a study of a mutant IDH1 vaccine in newly diagnosed glioma. Overall study: Patients received vaccination from 4-6 weeks after radiotherapy alone, or with temozolomide cycles.

The ends lost 3 bases at V and 10 bases at J; junction bases unmatched: 1. CDR3 length equals 13 residues. Germline V CDR1 and CDR2: SGHTA, FQGNSA. Remarks on this clone: Its antigen remains unidentified.

Only in-frame clones appear in the TCRdb table, and some are missing; sequencing was by immunoSEQ multiplex PCR. The data show tens of thousands of clones, 65% to 90% seen once. The time point is: week 35, safety follow-up. The content of each vaccine dose was 300 ug of mutant IDH1 20-mer peptide, and topical imiquimod accompanied it. This sequence joins TRBV7-2 and TRBJ1-6, with 9 bases fitting TRBD1. The source of this sequence is a woman aged 40 to 50 with glioma. Some clones in this sample may be carry-over from other donors' samples. The sequenced sample was PBMCs, obtained from a glioma patient whose treatment included an IDH1 peptide vaccine. The CDR3 sequence is CASSLTGGSPLHF. CDR3 coding DNA: TGTGCCAGCAGCTTGACAGGGGGATCACCCCTCCACTTT. The full variable domain, with the rest looked up from reference TRBV7-2 and TRBJ1-6, is GAGVSQSPSNKVTEKGKDVELRCDPISGHTALYWYRQSLGQGLEFLIYFQGNSAPDKSGLPSDRFSAERTGGSVSTLTIQRTQQEDSAVYLCASSLTGGSPLHFGNGTRLTVT.